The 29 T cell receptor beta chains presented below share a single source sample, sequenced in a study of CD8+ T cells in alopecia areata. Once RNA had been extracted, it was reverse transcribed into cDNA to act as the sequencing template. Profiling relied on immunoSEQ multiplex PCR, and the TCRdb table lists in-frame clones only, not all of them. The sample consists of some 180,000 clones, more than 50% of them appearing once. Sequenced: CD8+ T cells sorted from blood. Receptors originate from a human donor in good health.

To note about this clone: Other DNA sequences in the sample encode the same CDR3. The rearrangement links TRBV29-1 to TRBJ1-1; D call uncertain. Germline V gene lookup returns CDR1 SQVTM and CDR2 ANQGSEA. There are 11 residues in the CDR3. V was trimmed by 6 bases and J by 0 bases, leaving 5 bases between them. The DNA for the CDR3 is TGCAGCGTGGATGTGAACACTGAAGCTTTCTTT. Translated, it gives CSVDVNTEAFF.

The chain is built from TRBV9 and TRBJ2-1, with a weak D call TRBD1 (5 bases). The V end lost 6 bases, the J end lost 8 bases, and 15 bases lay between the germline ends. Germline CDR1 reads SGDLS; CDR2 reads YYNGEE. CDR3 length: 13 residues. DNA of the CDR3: TGTGCCAGCACCTCTGGGGCCAGCGATGAGCAGTTCTTC. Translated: CASTSGASDEQFF.

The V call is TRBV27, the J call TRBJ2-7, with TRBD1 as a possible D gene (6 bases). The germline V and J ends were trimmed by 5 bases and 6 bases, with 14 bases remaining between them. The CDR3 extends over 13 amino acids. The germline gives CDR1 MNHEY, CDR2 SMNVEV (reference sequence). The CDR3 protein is CASSETTGREQYF. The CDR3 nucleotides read TGTGCCAGCAGTGAAACTACAGGGCGCGAGCAGTACTTC.

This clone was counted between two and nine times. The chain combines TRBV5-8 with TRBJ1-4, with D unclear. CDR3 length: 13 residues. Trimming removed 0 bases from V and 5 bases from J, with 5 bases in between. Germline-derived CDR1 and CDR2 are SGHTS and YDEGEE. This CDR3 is CASSLVENEKLFF. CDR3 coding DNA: TGTGCCAGCAGCTTGGTGGAGAATGAAAAACTGTTTTTT. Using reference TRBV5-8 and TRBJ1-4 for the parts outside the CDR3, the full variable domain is EAGVTQSPTHLIKTRGQQATLRCSPISGHTSVYWYQQALGLGLQFLLWYDEGEERNRGNFPPRFSGRQFPNYSSELNVNALELEDSALYLCASSLVENEKLFFGSGTQLSVL.

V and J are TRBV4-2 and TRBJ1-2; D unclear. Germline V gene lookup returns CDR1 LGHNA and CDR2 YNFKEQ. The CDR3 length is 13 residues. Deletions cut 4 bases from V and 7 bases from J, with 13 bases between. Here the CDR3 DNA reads TGTGCCAGCAGCCTCTCGCAGGCCTCTGGCTACACCTTC. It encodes CASSLSQASGYTF.

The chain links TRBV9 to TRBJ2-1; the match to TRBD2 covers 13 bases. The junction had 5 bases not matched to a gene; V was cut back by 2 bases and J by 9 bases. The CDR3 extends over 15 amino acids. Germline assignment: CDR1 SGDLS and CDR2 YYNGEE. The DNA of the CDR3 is TGTGCCAGCAGCGTTTCCGGGACTAGCGGGGCTGAGCAGTTCTTC. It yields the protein CASSVSGTSGAEQFF.

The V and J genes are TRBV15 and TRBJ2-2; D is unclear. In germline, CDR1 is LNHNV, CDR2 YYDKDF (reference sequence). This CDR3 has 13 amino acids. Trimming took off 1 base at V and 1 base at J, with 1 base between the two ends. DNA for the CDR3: TGTGCCACCAGCAGAGTGAACACCGGGGAGCTGTTTTTT. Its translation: CATSRVNTGELFF.

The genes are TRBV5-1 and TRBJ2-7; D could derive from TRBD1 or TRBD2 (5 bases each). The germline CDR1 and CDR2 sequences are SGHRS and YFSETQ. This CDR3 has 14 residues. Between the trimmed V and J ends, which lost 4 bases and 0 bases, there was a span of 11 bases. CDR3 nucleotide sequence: TGCGCCAGCAGCGGGGGACCGACCTCCTACGAGCAGTACTTC. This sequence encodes CASSGGPTSYEQYF. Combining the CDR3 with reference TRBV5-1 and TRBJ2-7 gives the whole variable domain KAGVTQTPRYLIKTRGQQVTLSCSPISGHRSVSWYQQTPGQGLQFLFEYFSETQRNKGNFPGRFSGRQFSNSRSEMNVSTLELGDSALYLCASSGGPTSYEQYFGPGTRLTVT.

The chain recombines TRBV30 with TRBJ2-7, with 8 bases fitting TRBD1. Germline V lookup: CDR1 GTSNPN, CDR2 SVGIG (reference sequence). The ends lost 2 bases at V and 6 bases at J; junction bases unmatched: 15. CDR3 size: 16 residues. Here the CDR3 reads CAWSLTGGHLLAEQYF. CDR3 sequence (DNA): TGTGCCTGGAGTTTAACAGGGGGACACCTCTTAGCCGAGCAGTACTTC.

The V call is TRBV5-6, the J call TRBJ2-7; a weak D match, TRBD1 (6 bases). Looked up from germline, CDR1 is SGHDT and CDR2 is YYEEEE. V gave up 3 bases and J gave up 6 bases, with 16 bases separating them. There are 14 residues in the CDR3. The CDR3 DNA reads TGTGCCAGCAGCTCAACATCAGGGGTAGGCGAGCAGTACTTC. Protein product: CASSSTSGVGEQYF.

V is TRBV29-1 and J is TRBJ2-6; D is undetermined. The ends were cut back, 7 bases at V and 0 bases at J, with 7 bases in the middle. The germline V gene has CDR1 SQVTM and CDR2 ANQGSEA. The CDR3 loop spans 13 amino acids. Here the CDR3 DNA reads TGCAGCGCCCTGACCTCTGGGGCCAACGTCCTGACTTTC. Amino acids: CSALTSGANVLTF.

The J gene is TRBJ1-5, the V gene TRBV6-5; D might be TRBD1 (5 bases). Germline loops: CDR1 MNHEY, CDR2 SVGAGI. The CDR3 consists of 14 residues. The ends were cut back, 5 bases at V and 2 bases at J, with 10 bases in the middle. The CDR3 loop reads CASSASQGNQPQHF. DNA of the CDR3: TGTGCCAGCAGTGCGTCACAGGGCAATCAGCCCCAGCATTTT.

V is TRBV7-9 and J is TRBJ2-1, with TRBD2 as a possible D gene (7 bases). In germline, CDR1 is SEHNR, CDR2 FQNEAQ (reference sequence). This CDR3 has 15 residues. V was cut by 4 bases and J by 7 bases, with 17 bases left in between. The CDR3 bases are TGTGCCAGCAGCTCCTTCGGCGGGGGCGGGAATGAGCAGTTCTTC. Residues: CASSSFGGGGNEQFF.

CDR3 loop: CASSLESGEVAFF. CDR3 DNA sequence: TGCGCCAGCAGCTTGGAATCCGGGGAGGTGGCTTTCTTT. The chain couples TRBV5-1 to TRBJ1-1; no reliable D call. Germline V gene sequence: CDR1 SGHRS, CDR2 YFSETQ. V shed 0 bases and J shed 11 bases, with 14 bases lying between them. This CDR3 is 13 amino acids long. The full variable domain, completed using reference TRBV5-1 and TRBJ1-1, is KAGVTQTPRYLIKTRGQQVTLSCSPISGHRSVSWYQQTPGQGLQFLFEYFSETQRNKGNFPGRFSGRQFSNSRSEMNVSTLELGDSALYLCASSLESGEVAFFGQGTRLTVV.

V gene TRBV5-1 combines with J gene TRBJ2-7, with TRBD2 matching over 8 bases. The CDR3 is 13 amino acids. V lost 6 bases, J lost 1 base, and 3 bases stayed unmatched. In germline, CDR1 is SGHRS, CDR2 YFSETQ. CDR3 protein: CASKAGESYEQYF. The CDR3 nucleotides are TGCGCCAGCAAAGCGGGGGAATCCTACGAGCAGTACTTC.

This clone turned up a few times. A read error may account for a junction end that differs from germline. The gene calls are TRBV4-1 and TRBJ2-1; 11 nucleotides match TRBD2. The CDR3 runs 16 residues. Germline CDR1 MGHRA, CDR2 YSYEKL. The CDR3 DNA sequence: TGTGCCAGCAGCCAAGATTCGACTAGCGGGGCCAATGAGCAGTTCTTC. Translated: CASSQDSTSGANEQFF.

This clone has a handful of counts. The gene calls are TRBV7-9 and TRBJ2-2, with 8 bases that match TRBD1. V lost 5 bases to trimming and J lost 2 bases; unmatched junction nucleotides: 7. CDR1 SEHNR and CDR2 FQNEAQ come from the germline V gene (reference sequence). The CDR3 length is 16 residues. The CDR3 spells CASSGRDRLNTGELFF. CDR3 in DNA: TGTGCCAGCAGCGGACGGGACAGGCTTAACACCGGGGAGCTGTTTTTT.

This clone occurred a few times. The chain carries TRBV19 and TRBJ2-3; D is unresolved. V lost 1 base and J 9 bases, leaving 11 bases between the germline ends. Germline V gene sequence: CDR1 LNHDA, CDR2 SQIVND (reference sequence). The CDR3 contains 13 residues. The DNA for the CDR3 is TGTGCCAGTAGTATAGTACCGACGGACACGCAGTATTTT. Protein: CASSIVPTDTQYF.

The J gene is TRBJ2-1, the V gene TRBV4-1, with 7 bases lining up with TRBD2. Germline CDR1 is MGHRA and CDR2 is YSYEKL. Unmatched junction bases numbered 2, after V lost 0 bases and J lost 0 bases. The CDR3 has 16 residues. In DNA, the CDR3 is TGCGCCAGCAGCCAAGATGGGGGGGGCTCCTACAATGAGCAGTTCTTC. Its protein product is CASSQDGGGSYNEQFF.

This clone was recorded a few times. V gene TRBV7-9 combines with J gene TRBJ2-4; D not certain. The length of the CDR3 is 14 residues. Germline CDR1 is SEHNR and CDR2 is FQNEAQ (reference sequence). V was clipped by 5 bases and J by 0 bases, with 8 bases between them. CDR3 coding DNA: TGTGCCAGCAGCATATACAGAGCCAAAAACATTCAGTACTTC. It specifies CASSIYRAKNIQYF.

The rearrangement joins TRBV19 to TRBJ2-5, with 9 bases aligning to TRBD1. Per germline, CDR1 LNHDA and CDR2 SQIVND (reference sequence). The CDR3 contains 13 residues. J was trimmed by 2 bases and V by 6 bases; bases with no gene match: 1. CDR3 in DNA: TGTGCCAGTAGACAGGGGGCTCAAGAGACCCAGTACTTC. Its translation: CASRQGAQETQYF.

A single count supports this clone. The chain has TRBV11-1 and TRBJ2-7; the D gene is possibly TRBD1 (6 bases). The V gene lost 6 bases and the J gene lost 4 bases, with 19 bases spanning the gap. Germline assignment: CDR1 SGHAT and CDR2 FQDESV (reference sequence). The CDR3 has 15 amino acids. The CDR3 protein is CASSPDSGQTYEQYF. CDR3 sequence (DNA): TGTGCCAGCAGTCCAGATTCGGGACAAACTTACGAGCAGTACTTC.

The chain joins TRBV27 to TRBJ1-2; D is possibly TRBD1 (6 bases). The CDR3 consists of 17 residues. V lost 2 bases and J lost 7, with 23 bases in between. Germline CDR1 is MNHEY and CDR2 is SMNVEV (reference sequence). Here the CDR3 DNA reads TGTGCCAGCAGTTTAGAAGGGCTCGGCAGGGGCTCCGGTGGCTACACCTTC. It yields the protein CASSLEGLGRGSGGYTF.

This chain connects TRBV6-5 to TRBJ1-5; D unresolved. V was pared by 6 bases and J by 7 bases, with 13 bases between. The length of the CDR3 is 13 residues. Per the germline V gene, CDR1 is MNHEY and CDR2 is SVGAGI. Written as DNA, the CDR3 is TGTGCCAGCAGCCCCCACGGGAGCCAGCCCCAGCATTTT. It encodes CASSPHGSQPQHF.

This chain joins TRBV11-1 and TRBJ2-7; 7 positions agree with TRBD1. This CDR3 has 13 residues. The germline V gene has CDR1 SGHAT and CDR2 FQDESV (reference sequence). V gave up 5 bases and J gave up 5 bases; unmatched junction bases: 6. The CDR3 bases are TGTGCCAGCAGCGCCGGCCAGGGGGACGAGCAGTACTTC. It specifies CASSAGQGDEQYF.

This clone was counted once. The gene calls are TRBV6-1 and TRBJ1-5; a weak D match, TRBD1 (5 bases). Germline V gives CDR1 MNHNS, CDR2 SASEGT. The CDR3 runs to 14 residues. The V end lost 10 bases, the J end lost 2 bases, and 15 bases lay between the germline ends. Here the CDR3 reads CATWWGGGNQPQHF. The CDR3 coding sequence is TGTGCCACCTGGTGGGGGGGTGGCAATCAGCCCCAGCATTTT.

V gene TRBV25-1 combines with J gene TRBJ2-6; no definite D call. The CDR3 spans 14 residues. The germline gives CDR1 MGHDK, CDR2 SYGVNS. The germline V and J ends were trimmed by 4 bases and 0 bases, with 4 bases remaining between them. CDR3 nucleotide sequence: TGTGCCAGCAGTGCAGGCTCTGGGGCCAACGTCCTGACTTTC. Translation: CASSAGSGANVLTF.

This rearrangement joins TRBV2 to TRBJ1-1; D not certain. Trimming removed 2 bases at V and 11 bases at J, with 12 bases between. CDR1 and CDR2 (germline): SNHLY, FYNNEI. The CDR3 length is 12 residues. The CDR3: CASSEYPHWAFF. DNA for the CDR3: TGTGCCAGCAGTGAATACCCTCATTGGGCTTTCTTT.

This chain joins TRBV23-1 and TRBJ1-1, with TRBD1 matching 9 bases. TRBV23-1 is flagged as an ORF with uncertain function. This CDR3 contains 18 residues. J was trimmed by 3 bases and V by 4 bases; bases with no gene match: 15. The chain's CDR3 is CASSRPGTGWEVDTEAFF. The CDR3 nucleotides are TGCGCCAGCAGTCGTCCCGGGACAGGGTGGGAAGTAGACACTGAAGCTTTCTTT.